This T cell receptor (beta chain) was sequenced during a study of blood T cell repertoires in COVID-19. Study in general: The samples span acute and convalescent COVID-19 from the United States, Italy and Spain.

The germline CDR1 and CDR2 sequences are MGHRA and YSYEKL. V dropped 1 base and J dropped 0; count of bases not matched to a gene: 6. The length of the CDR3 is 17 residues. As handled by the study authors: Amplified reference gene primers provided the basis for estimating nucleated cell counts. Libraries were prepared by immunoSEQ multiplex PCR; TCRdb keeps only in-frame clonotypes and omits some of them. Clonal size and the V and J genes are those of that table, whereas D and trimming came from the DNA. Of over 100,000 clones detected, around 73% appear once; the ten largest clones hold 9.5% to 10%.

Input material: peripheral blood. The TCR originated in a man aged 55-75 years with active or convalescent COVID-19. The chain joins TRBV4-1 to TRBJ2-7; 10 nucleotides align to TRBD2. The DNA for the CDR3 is TGCGCCAGCAGCCAAGGGGCCGGGACTAGCGACTCCTACGAGCAGTACTTC. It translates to CASSQGAGTSDSYEQYF.